This TCR beta chain was documented in a study of cytomegalovirus exposure and HLA in healthy donors. Overall study context: In a previous analysis, more than 90 million unique TCR beta sequences were found from some 180 million T cells. Study findings and constraints: There was a cluster of highly shared sequence variants that was likely a sequencing artifact.

Primers included in the PCR were 60 Vbeta and 13 Jbeta primers. Per the authors' pipeline: In a later analysis, of some 80 million unique beta chains, some 10 million appeared in at least two donors. This table comes from immunoSEQ multiplex PCR, and its TCRdb copy is limited to in-frame clones, with some not included. That table gives V, J and clone size, and the DNA gave D and trimming. The sample records approximately 150,000 clones, over 70% being singletons. Only a few counts were recorded for this clone. The antigen is not known. The sequenced material came from PBMCs. The clonotype was recovered from a man aged 25 to 40 in good health and CMV-seropositive.

The CDR3 here is CASSSAGTGELFF. In DNA form, the CDR3 reads TGTGCCAGCAGTTCGGCGGGCACCGGGGAGCTGTTTTTT. The chain employs TRBV28 and TRBJ2-2; possible D gene TRBD2, 5 bases. The CDR3 extends over 13 amino acids. V was pared by 4 bases and J by 4 bases, with 7 bases between. Germline V CDR1 and CDR2: MDHEN, SYDVKM.